These T cell receptor beta chains were read from a single sample in a study of T-cell memory formation after mild COVID-19. TCRdb fed the 5' RACE reads into MiXCR, producing one record per CDR3 protein. The table has approximately 560,000 distinct CDR3 sequences, 17% seen once. The sample was PBMCs or a T cell subset sorted from them (not recorded which). The receptors here all came from an adult woman who had mild COVID-19 (a few samples of this study predate the infection). Cell type and time point are not known. CDR3s include the opening cysteine and the closing phenylalanine or tryptophan. D genes are given only for firm matches. Some rows have no size entry. The others give once, few or many, or a class for an expanded clone.

len: 11
v_gene: TRBV29-1
j_gene: TRBJ2-7
d_gene: -
abundance: -
CDR3nt: TGCAGCGTTGAATTCCGCTGGGAGCAGTACTTC
CDR3aa: CSVEFRWEQYF

len: 15
v_gene: TRBV14
j_gene: TRBJ2-7
d_gene: TRBD1
abundance: few
CDR3nt: TGTGCCAGCAGCCAAGCTCCGGGACAGGGACGCGAGCAGTACTTC
CDR3aa: CASSQAPGQGREQYF

len: 15
v_gene: TRBV4-2
j_gene: TRBJ1-3
d_gene: -
abundance: -
CDR3nt: TGTGCCAGCAGCCAAGAAGGCACCTCTGGAAACACCATATATTTT
CDR3aa: CASSQEGTSGNTIYF

len: 16
v_gene: TRBV5-4
j_gene: TRBJ1-1
d_gene: TRBD1
abundance: -
CDR3nt: TGTGCCAGCAGCCTGGCGGGTAGGGGGCCCAACACTGAAGCTTTCTTT
CDR3aa: CASSLAGRGPNTEAFF

len: 14
v_gene: TRBV24-1
j_gene: TRBJ1-5
d_gene: -
abundance: few
CDR3nt: TGTGCCACCAGCGGGGACGGTCGGGATCAGCCCCAGCATTTT
CDR3aa: CATSGDGRDQPQHF

len: 14
v_gene: TRBV7-2
j_gene: TRBJ2-7
d_gene: -
abundance: -
CDR3nt: TGTGCCAGCAGCTTAAACGGGGTGTACTACGAGCAGTACTTC
CDR3aa: CASSLNGVYYEQYF

len: 13
v_gene: TRBV20-1
j_gene: TRBJ2-3
d_gene: -
abundance: -
CDR3nt: TGCAGTGCCGTAGGAGGGGGACTAGATACGCAGTATTTT
CDR3aa: CSAVGGGLDTQYF

len: 13
v_gene: TRBV7-2
j_gene: TRBJ1-1
d_gene: TRBD1
abundance: many
CDR3nt: TGTGCCAGCAGCCGTCAGGGGGGCACTGAAGCTTTCTTT
CDR3aa: CASSRQGGTEAFF

len: 14
v_gene: TRBV12-3/TRBV12-4
j_gene: TRBJ1-2
d_gene: TRBD1
abundance: -
CDR3nt: TGTGCCAGCAGTTTTGACAGGGAAGTCGATGGCTACACCTTC
CDR3aa: CASSFDREVDGYTF

len: 15
v_gene: TRBV4-2
j_gene: TRBJ2-5
d_gene: -
abundance: -
CDR3nt: TGTGCCAGCAGCCAAGATCTACAGGGTGGGGAGACCCAGTACTTC
CDR3aa: CASSQDLQGGETQYF

len: 14
v_gene: TRBV18
j_gene: TRBJ1-5
d_gene: -
abundance: few
CDR3nt: TGTGCCAGCTCACGGGCTTCGGGGGACCAGCCCCAGCATTTT
CDR3aa: CASSRASGDQPQHF

len: 16
v_gene: TRBV6-4
j_gene: TRBJ2-2
d_gene: -
abundance: few
CDR3nt: TGTGCCAGCAGTGACTCGAGGGGTTCGAACACCGGGGAGCTGTTTTTT
CDR3aa: CASSDSRGSNTGELFF

len: 14
v_gene: TRBV9
j_gene: TRBJ1-1
d_gene: -
abundance: -
CDR3nt: TGTGCCAGCAGCGTATCTCCTACGGGGACTGAAGCTTTCTTT
CDR3aa: CASSVSPTGTEAFF